This TCR beta chain was recorded in a study of blood T cell repertoires in COVID-19. Cohort assignment relied on participant-reported clinical history. The recovered donors of Cohort 3 showed two negative PCRs, clearance, or symptom resolution. The method was immunoSEQ multiplex PCR; TCRdb's version includes in-frame clones alone and lacks a portion of them. There are approximately 290,000 clones in the sample; 80% to 95% occur only once, and 1% to 1.3% lies in the top ten. The ends were cut back, 4 bases at V and 1 base at J, with 13 bases in the middle. The CDR3 runs 15 residues. The germline gives CDR1 LNHDA, CDR2 SQIVND (reference sequence).

This clonotype originated in a young woman who had recovered from COVID-19. The rearrangement uses TRBV19 and TRBJ1-1, with a weak D call TRBD1 (6 bases). The sample was PBMCs or T cells enriched from blood (not recorded which). CDR3: CASSKLGHENTEAFF. The CDR3 nucleotides read TGTGCCAGTAGTAAACTGGGACACGAGAACACTGAAGCTTTCTTT.